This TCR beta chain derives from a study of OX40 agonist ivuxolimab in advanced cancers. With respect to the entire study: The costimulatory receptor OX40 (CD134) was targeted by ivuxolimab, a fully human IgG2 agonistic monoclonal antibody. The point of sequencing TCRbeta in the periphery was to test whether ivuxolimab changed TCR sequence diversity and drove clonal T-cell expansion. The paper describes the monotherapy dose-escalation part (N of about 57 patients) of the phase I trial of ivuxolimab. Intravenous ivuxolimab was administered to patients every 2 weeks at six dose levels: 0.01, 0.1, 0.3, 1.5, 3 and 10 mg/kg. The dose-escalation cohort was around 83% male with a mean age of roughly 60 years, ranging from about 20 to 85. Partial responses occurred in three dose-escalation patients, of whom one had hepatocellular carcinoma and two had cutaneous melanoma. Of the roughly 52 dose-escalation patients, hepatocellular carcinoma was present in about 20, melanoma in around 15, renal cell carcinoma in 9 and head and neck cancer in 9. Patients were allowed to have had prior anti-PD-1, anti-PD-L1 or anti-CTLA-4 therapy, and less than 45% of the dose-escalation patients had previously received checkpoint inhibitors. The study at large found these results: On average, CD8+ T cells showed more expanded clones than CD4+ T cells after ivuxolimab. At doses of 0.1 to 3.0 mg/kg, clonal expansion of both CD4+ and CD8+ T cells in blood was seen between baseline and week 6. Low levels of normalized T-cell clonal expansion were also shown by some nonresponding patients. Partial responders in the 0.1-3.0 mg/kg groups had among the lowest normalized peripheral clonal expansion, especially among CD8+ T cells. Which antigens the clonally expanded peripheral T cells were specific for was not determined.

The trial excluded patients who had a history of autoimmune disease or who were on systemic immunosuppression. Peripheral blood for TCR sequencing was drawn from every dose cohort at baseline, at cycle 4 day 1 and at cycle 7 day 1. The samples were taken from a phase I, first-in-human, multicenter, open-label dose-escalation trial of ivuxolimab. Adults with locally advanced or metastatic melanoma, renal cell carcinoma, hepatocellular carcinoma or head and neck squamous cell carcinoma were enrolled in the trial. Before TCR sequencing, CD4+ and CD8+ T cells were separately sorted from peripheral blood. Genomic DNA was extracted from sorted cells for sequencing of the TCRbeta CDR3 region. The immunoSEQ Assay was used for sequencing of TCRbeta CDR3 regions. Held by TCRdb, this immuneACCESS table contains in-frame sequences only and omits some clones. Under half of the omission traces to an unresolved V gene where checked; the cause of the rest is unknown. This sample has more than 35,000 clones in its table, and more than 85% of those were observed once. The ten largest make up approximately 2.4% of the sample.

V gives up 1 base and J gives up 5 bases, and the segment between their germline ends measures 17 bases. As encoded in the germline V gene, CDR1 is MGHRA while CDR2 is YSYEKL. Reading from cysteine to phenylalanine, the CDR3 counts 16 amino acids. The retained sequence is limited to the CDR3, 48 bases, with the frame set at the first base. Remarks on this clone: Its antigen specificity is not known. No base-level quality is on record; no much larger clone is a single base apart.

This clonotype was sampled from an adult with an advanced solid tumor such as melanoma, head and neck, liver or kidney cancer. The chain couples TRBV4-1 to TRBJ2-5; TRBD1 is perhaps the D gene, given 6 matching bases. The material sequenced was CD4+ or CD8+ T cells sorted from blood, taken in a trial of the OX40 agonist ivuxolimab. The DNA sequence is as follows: TGCGCCAGCAGCCAAGCCCCGGTCAGGGGAGAGGAGACCCAGTACTTC. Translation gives CASSQAPVRGEETQYF.